This T cell receptor (beta chain) was recorded in a study of persistence of HIV-infected CD4 T cells. Study details: Donors were ART-treated; their CMV- and Gag-responding CD4+ T cells were isolated. Median time on suppressive ART was 7 to 9 years.

Overlapping HIV-1 Gag 15-mer peptides at roughly 1 ug per peptide per mL were used. Sorted nonresponding memory CD4+ T cells were CD40L-negative, CD69-negative, CD45RO-high. CD8+ T cells were removed from PBMCs prior to stimulation. The immunoSEQ assay was version 4, run in survey mode. The method was immunoSEQ multiplex PCR; TCRdb's version includes in-frame clones alone and lacks a portion of them. The profile shows more than 30,000 clones, roughly 80% of them singletons. Details on this clone: Its matching antigen is unknown.

Study-wide results and caveats: Degenerate expanded CDR3beta sequences were enriched among CMV- and Gag-responding cells.

V trimming: 3 bases; J trimming: 6 bases; junction bases outside the gene matches: 8. Germline lookup yields CDR1 SGHTA and CDR2 FQGNSA. This CDR3 comprises 14 residues. This sequence was found in an adult woman with HIV who was CMV-seropositive. Specimen: CD4+ T cells sorted from PBMCs after approximately 20-hour stimulation, collected from a patient who received antiretroviral therapy. This rearrangement joins TRBV7-2 to TRBJ2-7; 7 bases are a match to TRBD1. The CDR3 region has the DNA TGTGCCAGCAGCTTGACCAGTGACAGGGCCGAGCAGTACTTC. Protein product: CASSLTSDRAEQYF.